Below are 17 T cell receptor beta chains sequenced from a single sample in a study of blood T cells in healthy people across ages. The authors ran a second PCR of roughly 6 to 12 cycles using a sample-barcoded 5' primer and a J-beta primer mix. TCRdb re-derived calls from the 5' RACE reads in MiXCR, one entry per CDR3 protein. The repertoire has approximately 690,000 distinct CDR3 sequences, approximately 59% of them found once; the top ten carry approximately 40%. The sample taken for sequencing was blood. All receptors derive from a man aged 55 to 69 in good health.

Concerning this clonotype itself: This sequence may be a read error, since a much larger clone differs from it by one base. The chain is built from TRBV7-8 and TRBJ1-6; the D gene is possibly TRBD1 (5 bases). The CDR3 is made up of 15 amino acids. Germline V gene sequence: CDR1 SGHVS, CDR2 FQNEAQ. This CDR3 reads CAGSLGGGDNSPLHF. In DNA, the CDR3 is TGTGCCGGCAGCTTAGGTGGAGGGGATAATTCACCCCTCCACTTT.

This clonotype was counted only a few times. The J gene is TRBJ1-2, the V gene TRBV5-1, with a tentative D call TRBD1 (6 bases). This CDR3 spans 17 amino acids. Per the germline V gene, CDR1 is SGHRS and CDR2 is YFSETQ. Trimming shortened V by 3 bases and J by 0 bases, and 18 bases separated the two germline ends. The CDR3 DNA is TGCGCCAGCAGCTCCGGGGGGGCAACGGCCACTAACTATGGCTACACCTTC. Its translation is CASSSGGATATNYGYTF.

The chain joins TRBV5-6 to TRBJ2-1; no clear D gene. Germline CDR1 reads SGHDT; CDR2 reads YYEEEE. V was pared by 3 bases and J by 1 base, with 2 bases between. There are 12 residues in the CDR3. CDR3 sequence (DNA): TGTGCCAGCAGCTGGTCCTACAATGAGCAGTTCTTC. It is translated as CASSWSYNEQFF.

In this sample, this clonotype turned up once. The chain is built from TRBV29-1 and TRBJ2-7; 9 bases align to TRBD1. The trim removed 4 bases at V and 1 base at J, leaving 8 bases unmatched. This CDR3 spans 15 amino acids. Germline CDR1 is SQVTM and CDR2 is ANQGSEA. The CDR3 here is CSVGAQTGGSYEQYF. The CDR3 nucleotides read TGCAGCGTTGGAGCCCAGACAGGGGGGTCCTACGAGCAGTACTTC.

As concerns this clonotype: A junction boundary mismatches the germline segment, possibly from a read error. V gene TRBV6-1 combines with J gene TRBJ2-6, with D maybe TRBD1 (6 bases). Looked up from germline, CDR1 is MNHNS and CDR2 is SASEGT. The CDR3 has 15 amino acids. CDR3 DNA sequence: TGTGCCTGCAGGGGACATACCTCTGGGGCCAACGTCCTGACTTTC. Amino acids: CACRGHTSGANVLTF.

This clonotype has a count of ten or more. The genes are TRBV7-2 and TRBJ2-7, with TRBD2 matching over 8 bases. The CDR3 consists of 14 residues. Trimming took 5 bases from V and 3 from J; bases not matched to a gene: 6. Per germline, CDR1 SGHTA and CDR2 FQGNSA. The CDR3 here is CASSHLRGGYEQYF. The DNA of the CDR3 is TGTGCCAGCAGCCACCTTCGGGGGGGCTACGAGCAGTACTTC.

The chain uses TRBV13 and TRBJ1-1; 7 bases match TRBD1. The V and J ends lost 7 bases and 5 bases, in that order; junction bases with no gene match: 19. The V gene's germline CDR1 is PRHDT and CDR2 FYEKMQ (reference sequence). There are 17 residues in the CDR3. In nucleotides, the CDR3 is TGTGCCAGCAAATCGAATAGACAGGGAACCATGGGGACTGAAGCTTTCTTT. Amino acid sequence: CASKSNRQGTMGTEAFF.

CDR3 protein: CASSQLYQETQYF. CDR3 sequence (DNA): TGTGCCAGTAGCCAGCTGTACCAAGAGACCCAGTACTTC. The chain joins TRBV19 to TRBJ2-5; D gene uncertain. Trimming cost V 6 bases and J 0 bases, with 8 bases left between them. The CDR3 runs to 13 residues. Germline V gene data show CDR1 as LNHDA and CDR2 as SQIVND (reference sequence).

The CDR3 region is CSVGNTGGGTEAFF. In nucleotides, the CDR3 is TGCAGCGTGGGCAATACAGGGGGGGGCACTGAAGCTTTCTTT. This chain links TRBV29-1 with TRBJ1-1; 8 nucleotides align to TRBD1. The J segment lost 4 bases and the V segment lost 6 bases, leaving 10 bases of the junction unmatched. Per the germline V gene, CDR1 is SQVTM and CDR2 is ANQGSEA. The CDR3 extends over 14 amino acids.

The CDR3 reads CASSKRGPDTQYF. As DNA, the CDR3 is TGTGCCAGCAGTAAAAGGGGGCCAGATACGCAGTATTTT. The rearrangement links TRBV12-3 or TRBV12-4 to TRBJ2-3, with 7 nucleotides matching TRBD1. This CDR3 spans 13 amino acids. Trimming took 5 bases from V and 4 from J; bases not matched to a gene: 3.

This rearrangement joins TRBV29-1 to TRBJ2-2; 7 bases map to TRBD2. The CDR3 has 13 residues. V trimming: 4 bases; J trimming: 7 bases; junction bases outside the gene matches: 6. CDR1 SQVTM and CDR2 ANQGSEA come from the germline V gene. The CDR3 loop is CSVAAGRVGELFF. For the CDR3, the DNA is TGCAGCGTTGCTGCGGGGAGGGTCGGGGAGCTGTTTTTT.

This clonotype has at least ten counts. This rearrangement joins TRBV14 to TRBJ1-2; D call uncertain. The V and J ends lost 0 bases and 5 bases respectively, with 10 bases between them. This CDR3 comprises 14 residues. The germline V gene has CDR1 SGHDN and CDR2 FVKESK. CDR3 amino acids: CASSQDRTAYGYTF. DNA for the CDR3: TGTGCCAGCAGCCAAGATCGAACAGCTTATGGCTACACCTTC.

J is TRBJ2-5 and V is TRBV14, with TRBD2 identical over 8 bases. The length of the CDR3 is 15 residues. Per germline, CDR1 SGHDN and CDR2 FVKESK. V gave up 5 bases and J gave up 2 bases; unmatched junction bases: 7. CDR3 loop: CASSAWVAGQETQYF. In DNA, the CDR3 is TGTGCCAGCAGCGCCTGGGTAGCGGGGCAAGAGACCCAGTACTTC.

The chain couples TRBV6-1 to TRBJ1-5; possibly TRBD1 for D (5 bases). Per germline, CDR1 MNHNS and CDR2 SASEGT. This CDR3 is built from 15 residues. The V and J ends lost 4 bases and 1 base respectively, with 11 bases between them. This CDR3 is CASSVQQASNQPQHF. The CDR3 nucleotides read TGTGCCAGCAGTGTTCAACAGGCGAGCAATCAGCCCCAGCATTTT.

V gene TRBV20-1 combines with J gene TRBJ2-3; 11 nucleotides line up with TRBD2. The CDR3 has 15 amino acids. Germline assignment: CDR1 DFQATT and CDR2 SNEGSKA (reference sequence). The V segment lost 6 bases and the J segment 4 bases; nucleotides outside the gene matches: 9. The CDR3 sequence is CSASSGGGRADTQYF. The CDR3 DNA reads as TGCAGTGCGAGTAGCGGGGGGGGCCGGGCAGATACGCAGTATTTT.

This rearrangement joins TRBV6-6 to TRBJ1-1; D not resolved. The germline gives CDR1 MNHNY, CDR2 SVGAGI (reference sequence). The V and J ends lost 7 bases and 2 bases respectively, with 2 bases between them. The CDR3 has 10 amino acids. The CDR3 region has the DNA TGTGCCAGCAAAAACACTGAAGCTTTCTTT. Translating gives CASKNTEAFF.

For the CDR3, the DNA is TGTGCCAGCAGCCCAGGGACAGTTATAGAAGCTTTCTTT. Residues: CASSPGTVIEAFF. The chain carries TRBV12-3 or TRBV12-4 and TRBJ1-1; 7 bases are shared with TRBD1. The CDR3 covers 13 residues. Trimming took 6 bases from V and 8 from J; bases not matched to a gene: 9.